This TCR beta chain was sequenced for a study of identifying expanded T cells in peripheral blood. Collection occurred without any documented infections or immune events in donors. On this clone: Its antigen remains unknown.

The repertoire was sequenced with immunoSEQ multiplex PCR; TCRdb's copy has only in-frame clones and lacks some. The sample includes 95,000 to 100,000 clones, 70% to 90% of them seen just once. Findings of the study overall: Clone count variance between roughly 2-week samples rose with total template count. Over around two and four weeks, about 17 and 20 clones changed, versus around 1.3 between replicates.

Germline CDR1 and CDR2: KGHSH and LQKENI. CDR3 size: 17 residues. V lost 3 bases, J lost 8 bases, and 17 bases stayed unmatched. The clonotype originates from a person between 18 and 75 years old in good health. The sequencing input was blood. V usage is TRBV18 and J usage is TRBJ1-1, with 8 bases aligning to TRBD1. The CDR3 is CASSPRDRFISGTEAFF. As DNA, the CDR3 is TGTGCCAGCTCACCGAGGGACAGGTTCATTTCCGGCACGGAAGCTTTCTTT.